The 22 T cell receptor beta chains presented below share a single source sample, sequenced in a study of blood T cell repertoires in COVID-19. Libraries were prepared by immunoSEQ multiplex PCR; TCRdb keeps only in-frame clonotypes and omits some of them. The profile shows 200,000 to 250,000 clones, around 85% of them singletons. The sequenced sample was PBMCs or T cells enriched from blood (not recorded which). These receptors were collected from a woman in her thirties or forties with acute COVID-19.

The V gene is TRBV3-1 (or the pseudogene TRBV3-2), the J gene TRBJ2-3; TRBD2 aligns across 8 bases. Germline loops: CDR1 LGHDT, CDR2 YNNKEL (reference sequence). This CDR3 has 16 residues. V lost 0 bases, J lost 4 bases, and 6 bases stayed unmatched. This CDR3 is CASSQDGTRRADTQYF. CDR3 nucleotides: TGTGCCAGCAGCCAAGACGGGACTAGACGAGCAGATACGCAGTATTTT.

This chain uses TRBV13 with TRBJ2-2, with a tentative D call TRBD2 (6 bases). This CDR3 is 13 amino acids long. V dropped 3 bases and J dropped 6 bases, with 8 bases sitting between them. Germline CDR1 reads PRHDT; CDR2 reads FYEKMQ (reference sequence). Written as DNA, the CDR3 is TGTGCCAGCAGCTTGCGACTAGCCGGGGAGCTGTTTTTT. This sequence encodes CASSLRLAGELFF.

The CDR3 loop reads CASSQDGGFSYEQYF. CDR3 DNA: TGCGCCAGCAGCCAAGATGGCGGGTTCTCCTACGAGCAGTACTTC. The chain employs TRBV4-3 and TRBJ2-7, with D maybe TRBD2 (5 bases). CDR1 is LGHNA and CDR2 is YSLEER in the germline V gene. The CDR3 runs to 15 residues. Trimming took off 0 bases at V and 0 bases at J, with 9 bases between the two ends.

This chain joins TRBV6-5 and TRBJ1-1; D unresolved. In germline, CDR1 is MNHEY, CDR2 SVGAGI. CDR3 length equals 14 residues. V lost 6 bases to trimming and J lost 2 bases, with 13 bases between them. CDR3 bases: TGTGCCAGCAGCTCAGACCGGGGTAACACTGAAGCTTTCTTT. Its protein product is CASSSDRGNTEAFF.

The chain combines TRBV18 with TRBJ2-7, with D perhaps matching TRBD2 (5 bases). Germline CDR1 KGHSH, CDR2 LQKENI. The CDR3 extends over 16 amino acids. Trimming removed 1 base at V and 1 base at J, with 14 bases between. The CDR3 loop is CASSPLGGDSSYEQYF. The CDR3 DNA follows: TGTGCCAGCTCACCACTTGGAGGAGATAGTTCCTACGAGCAGTACTTC.

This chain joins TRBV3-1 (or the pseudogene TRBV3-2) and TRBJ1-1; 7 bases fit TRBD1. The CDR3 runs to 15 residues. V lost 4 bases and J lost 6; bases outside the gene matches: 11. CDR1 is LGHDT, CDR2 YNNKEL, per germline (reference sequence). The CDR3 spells CASSRRQGPGAEAFF. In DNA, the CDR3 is TGTGCCAGCAGCCGAAGACAGGGCCCGGGGGCTGAAGCTTTCTTT.

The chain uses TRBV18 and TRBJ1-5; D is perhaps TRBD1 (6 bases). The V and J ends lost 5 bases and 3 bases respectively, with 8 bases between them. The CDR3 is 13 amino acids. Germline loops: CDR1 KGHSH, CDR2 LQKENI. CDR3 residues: CASSRQANQPQHF. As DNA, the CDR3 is TGTGCCAGCTCAAGACAGGCCAATCAGCCCCAGCATTTT.

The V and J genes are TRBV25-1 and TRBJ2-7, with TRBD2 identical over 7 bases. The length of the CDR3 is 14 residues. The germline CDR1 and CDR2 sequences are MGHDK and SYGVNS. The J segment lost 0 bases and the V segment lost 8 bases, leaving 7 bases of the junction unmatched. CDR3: CASGRAGSSYEQYF. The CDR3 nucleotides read TGTGCCAGCGGGAGGGCGGGAAGCTCCTACGAGCAGTACTTC.

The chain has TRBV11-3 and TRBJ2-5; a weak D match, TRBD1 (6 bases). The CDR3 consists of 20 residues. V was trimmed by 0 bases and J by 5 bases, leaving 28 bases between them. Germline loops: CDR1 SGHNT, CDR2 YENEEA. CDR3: CASSLERGDTSIPSKETQYF. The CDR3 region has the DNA TGTGCCAGCAGCTTAGAAAGAGGGGACACCTCGATCCCTTCAAAGGAGACCCAGTACTTC.

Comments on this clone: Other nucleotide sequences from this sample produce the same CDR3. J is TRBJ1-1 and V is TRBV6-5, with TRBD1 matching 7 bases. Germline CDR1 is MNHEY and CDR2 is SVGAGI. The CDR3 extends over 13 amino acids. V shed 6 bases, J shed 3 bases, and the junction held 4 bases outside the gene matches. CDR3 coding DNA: TGTGCCAGCAGAAAACAGGGGTACACTGAAGCTTTCTTT. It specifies CASRKQGYTEAFF.

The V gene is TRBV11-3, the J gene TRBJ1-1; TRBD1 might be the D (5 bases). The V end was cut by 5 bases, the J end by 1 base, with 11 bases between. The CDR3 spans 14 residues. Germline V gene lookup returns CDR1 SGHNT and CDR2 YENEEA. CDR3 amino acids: CASSGRQRNTEAFF. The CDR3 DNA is TGTGCCAGCAGCGGCCGACAGAGGAACACTGAAGCTTTCTTT.

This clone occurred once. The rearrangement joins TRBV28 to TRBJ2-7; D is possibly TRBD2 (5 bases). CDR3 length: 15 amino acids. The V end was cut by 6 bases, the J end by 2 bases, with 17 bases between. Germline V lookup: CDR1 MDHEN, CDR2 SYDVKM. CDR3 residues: CASSKGRGNTYEQYF. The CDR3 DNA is TGTGCCAGCAGCAAGGGCCGGGGTAACACCTACGAGCAGTACTTC.

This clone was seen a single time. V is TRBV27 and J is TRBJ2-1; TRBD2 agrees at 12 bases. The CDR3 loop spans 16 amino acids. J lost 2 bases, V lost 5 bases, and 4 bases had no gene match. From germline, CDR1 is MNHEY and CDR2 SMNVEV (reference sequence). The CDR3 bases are TGTGCCAGCAGTAGGACTAGCGGGGCCCCCTACAATGAGCAGTTCTTC. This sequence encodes CASSRTSGAPYNEQFF.

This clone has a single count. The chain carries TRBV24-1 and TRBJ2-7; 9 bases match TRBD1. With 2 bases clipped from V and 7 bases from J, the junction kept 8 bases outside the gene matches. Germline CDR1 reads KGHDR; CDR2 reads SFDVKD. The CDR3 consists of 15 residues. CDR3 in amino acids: CATSDSDRGPGEQYF. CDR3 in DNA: TGTGCCACCAGTGATTCGGACAGGGGACCCGGGGAGCAGTACTTC.

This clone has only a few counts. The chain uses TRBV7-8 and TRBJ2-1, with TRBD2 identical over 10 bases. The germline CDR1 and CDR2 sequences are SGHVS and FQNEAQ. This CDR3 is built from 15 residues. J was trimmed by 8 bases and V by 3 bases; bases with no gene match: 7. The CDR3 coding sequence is TGTGCCAGCAGCTTTTCCGGGACTAGCGTCGATGAGCAGTTCTTC. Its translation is CASSFSGTSVDEQFF.

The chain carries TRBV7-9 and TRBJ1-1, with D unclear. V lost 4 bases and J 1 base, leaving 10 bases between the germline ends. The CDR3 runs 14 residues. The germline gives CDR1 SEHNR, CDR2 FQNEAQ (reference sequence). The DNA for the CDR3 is TGTGCCAGCAGCTGGAACCGGGGGAACACTGAAGCTTTCTTT. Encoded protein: CASSWNRGNTEAFF.

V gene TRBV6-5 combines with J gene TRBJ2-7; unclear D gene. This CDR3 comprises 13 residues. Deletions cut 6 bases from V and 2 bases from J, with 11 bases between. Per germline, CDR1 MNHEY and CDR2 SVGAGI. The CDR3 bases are TGTGCCAGCAGGGCGGATTTGACCTACGAGCAGTACTTC. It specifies CASRADLTYEQYF.

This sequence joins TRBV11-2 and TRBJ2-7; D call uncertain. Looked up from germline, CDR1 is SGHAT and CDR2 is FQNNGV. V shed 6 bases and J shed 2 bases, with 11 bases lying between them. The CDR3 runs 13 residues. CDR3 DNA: TGTGCCAGCAGGGTTCTAGGCGCCTACGAGCAGTACTTC. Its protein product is CASRVLGAYEQYF.

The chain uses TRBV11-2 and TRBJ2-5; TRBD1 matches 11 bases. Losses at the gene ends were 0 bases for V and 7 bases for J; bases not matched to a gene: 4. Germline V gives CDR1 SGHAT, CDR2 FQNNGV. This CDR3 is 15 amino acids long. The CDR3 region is CASSLELGQGGTQYF. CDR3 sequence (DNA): TGTGCCAGCAGCTTAGAACTGGGACAGGGGGGGACCCAGTACTTC.

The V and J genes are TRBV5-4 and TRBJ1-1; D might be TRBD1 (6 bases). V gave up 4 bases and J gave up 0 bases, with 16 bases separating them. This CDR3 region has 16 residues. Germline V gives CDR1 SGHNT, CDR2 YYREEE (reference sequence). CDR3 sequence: CASSPLVGGMNTEAFF. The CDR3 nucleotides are TGTGCCAGCAGCCCATTGGTAGGGGGTATGAACACTGAAGCTTTCTTT.

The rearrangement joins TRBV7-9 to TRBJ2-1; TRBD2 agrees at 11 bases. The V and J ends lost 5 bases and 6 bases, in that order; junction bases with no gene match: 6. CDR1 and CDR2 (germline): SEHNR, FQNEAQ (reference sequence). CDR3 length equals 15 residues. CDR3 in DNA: TGTGCCAGCAGCCGGCCGGGACTAGCGGTCAATGAGCAGTTCTTC. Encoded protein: CASSRPGLAVNEQFF.

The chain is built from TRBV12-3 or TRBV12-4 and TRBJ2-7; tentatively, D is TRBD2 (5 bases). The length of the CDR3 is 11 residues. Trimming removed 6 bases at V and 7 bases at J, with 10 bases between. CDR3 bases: TGTGCCAGCAGCAGACGGGATGAGCAGTACTTC. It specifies CASSRRDEQYF.